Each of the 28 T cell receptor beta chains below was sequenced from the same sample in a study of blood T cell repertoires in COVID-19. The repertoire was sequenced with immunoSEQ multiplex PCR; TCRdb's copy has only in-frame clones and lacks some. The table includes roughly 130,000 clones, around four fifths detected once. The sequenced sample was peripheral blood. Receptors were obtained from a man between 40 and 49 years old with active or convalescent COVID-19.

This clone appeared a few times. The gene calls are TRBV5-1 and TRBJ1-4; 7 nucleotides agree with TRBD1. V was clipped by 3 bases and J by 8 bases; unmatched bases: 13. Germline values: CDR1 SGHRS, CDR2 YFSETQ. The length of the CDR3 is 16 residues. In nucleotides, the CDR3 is TGCGCCAGCAGCTCATCATCAGGGGGAAGTAGAGAAAAACTGTTTTTT. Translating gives CASSSSSGGSREKLFF.

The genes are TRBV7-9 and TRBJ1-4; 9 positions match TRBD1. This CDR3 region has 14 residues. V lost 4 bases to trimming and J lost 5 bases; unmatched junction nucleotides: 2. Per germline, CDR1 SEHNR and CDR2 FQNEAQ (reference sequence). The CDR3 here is CASSSGQGNEKLFF. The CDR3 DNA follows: TGTGCCAGCAGCTCCGGACAGGGGAATGAAAAACTGTTTTTT. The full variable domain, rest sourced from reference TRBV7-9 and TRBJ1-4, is DTGVSQNPRHKITKRGQNVTFRCDPISEHNRLYWYRQTLGQGPEFLTYFQNEAQLEKSRLLSDRFSAERPKGSFSTLEIQRTEQGDSAMYLCASSSGQGNEKLFFGSGTQLSVL.

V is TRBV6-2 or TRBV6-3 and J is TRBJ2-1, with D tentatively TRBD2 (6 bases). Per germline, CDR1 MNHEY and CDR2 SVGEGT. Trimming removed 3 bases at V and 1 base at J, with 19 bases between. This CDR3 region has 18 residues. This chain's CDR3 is CASSYPLRLGTSYNEQFF. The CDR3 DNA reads TGTGCCAGCAGTTATCCCCTGCGGCTAGGGACTTCCTACAATGAGCAGTTCTTC.

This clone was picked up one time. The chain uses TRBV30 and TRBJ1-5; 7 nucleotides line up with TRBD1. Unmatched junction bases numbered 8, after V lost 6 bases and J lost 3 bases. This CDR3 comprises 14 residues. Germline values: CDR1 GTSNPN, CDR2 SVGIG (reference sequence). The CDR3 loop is CACSTGNYNQPQHF. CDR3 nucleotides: TGTGCCTGCTCGACAGGGAACTACAATCAGCCCCAGCATTTT.

The CDR3 nucleotides are TGTGCCAGCAGAACTAGTCGGACCGGGGAGCTGTTTTTT. It is translated as CASRTSRTGELFF. V is TRBV7-3 and J is TRBJ2-2, with D tentatively TRBD2 (5 bases). CDR3 length: 13 amino acids. Trimming removed 6 bases at V and 5 bases at J, with 10 bases between. Per germline, CDR1 SGHTA and CDR2 FQGTGA. The entire variable domain, with the rest obtained from reference TRBV7-3 and TRBJ2-2, is as follows: GAGVSQTPSNKVTEKGKYVELRCDPISGHTALYWYRQSLGQGPEFLIYFQGTGAADDSGLPNDRFFAVRPEGSVSTLKIQRTERGDSAVYLCASRTSRTGELFFGEGSRLTVL.

CDR3 DNA: TGTGCCAGCACAATGACAGGGGGCGAAAAGAGCTCTGGAAACACCATATATTTT. This sequence encodes CASTMTGGEKSSGNTIYF. The chain links TRBV12-1 to TRBJ1-3; the D call of TRBD1 is as the table states it, not checked on the DNA. TRBV12-1 counts as a pseudogene. The CDR3 consists of 18 residues.

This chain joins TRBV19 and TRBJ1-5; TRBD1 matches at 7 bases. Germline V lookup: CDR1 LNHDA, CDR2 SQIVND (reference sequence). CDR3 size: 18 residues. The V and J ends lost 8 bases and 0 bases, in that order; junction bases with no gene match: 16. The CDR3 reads CASYPTGRGLISNQPQHF. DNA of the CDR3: TGTGCCAGTTATCCGACAGGGAGAGGCTTAATTAGCAATCAGCCCCAGCATTTT.

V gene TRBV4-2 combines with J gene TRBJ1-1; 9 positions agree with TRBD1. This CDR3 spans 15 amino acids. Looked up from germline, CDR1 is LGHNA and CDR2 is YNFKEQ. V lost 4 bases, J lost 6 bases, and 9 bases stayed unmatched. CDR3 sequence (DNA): TGTGCCAGCAGCCGAATCTCGGGACAGGGCTCTGAAGCTTTCTTT. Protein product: CASSRISGQGSEAFF.

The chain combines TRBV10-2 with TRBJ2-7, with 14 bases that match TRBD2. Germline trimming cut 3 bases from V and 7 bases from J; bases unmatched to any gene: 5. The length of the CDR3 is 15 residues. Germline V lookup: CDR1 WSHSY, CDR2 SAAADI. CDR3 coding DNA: TGCGCCAGCAGTGAACCGGGACTAGCGGGGGTAGAGCAGTACTTC. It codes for CASSEPGLAGVEQYF.

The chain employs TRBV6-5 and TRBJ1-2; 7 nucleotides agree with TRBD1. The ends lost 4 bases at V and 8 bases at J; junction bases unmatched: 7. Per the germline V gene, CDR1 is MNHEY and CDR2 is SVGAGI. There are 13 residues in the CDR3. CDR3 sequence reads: CASSSGQFSGYTF. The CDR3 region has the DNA TGTGCCAGCAGTTCGGGACAGTTCTCCGGCTACACCTTC.

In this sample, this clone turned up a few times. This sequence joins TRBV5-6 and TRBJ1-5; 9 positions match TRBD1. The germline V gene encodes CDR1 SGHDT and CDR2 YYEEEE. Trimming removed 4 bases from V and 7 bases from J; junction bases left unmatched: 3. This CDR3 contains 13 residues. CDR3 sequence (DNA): TGTGCCAGCAGCCCGGGACAGGGCCAGCCCCAGCATTTT. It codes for CASSPGQGQPQHF.

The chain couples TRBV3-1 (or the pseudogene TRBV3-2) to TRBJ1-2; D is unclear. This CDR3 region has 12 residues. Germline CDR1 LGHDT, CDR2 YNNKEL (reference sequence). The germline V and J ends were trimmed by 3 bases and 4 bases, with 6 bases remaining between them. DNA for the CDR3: TGTGCCAGCAGCCAGGGCTTCTATGGCTACACCTTC. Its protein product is CASSQGFYGYTF.

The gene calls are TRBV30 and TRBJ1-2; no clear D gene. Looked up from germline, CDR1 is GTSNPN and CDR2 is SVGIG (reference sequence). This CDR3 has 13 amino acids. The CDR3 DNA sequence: TGTGCTTTTCGGTTAGGCGGCGTTCTTTTCATCACCTTC. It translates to CAFRLGGVLFITF.

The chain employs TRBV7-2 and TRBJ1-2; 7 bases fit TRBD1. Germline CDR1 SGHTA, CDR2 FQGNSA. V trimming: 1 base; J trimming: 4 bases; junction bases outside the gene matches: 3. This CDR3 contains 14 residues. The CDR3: CASSLDRGGYGYTF. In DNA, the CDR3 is TGTGCCAGCAGCTTAGACAGGGGTGGCTATGGCTACACCTTC.

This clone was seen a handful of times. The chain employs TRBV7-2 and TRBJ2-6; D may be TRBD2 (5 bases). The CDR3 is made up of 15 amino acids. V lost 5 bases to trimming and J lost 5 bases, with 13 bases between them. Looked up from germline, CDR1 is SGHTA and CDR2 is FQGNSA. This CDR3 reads CASSEGLNWANVLTF. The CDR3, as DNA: TGTGCCAGCAGCGAGGGCCTCAACTGGGCCAACGTCCTGACTTTC.

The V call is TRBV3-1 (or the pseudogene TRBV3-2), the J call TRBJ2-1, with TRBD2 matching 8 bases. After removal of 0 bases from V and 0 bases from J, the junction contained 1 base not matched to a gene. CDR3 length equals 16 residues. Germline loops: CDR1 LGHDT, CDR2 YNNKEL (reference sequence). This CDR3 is CASSQEGLGSYNEQFF. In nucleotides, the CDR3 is TGTGCCAGCAGCCAAGAGGGACTAGGCTCCTACAATGAGCAGTTCTTC.

CDR3 coding DNA: TGCGCCAGCAGTGCGGGACAAACCTCAGGGGAGACCCAGTACTTC. The encoded protein is CASSAGQTSGETQYF. The gene calls are TRBV10-1 and TRBJ2-5, with D perhaps TRBD1 (6 bases). The V gene lost 4 bases and the J gene lost 5 bases, with 17 bases spanning the gap. Germline-derived CDR1 and CDR2 are WNHNN and SYGVQD (reference sequence). The CDR3 has 15 amino acids.

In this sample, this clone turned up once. CDR3: CASSPYTGELFF. CDR3 nucleotide sequence: TGTGCCAGCAGTCCCTACACCGGGGAGCTGTTTTTT. This chain links TRBV27 with TRBJ2-2, with D unresolved. V was trimmed by 5 bases and J by 3 bases, leaving 4 bases between them. The CDR3 covers 12 residues. Germline V gives CDR1 MNHEY, CDR2 SMNVEV (reference sequence).

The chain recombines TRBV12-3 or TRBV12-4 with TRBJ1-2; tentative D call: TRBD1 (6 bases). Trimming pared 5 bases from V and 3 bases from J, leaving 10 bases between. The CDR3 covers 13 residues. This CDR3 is CASSDRRYYGYTF. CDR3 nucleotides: TGTGCCAGCAGTGACAGGAGGTACTATGGCTACACCTTC.

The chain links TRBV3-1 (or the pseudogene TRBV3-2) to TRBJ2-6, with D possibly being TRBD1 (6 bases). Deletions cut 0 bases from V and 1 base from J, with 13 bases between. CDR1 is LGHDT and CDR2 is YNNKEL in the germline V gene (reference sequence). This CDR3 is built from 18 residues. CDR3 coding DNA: TGTGCCAGCAGCCAAGAAGGGCAGGGGAATTCTGGGGCCAACGTCCTGACTTTC. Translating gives CASSQEGQGNSGANVLTF.

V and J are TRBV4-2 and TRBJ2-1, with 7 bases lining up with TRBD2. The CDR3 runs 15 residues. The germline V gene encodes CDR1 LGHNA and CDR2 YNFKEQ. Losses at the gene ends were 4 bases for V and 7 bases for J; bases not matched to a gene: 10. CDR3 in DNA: TGTGCCAGCAGCCCCGGGGCAGGGAGGGAGAATGAGCAGTTCTTC. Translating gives CASSPGAGRENEQFF.

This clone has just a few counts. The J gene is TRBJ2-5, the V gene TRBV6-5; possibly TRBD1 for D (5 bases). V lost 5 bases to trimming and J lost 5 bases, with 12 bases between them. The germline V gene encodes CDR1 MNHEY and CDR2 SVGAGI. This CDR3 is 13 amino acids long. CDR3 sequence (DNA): TGTGCCAGCAGTCCGGCAGGGTCGGAGACCCAGTACTTC. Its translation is CASSPAGSETQYF.

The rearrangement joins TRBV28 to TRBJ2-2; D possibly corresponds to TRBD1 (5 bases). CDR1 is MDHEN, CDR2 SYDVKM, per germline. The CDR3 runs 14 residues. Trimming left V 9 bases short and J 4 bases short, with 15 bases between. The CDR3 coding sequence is TGTGCCAGTCGCCCAGGACACTCCACCGGGGAGCTGTTTTTT. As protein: CASRPGHSTGELFF.

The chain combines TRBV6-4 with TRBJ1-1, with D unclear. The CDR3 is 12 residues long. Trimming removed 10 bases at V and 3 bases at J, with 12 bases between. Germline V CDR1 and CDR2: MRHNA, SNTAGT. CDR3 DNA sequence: TGTGCCACGCGCCCATGCCACACTGAAGCTTTCTTT. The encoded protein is CATRPCHTEAFF.

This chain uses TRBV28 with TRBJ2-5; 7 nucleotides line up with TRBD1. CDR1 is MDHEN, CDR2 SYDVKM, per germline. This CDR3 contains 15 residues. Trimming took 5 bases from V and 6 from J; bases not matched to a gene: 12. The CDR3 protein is CASSNTKGGVKTQYF. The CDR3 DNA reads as TGTGCCAGCAGTAATACCAAAGGGGGCGTAAAGACCCAGTACTTC.

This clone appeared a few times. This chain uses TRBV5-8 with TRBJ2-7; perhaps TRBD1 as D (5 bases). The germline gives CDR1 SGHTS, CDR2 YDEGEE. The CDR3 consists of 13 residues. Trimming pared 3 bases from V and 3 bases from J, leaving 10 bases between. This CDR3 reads CASSSQGFYEQYF. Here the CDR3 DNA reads TGTGCCAGCAGCTCGCAGGGTTTCTACGAGCAGTACTTC.

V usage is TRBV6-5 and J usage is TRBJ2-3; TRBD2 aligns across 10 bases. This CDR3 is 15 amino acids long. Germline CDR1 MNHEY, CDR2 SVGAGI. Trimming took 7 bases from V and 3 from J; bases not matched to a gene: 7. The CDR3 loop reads CASTQRGGGTDTQYF. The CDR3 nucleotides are TGTGCCAGCACCCAGCGGGGGGGCGGGACAGATACGCAGTATTTT.

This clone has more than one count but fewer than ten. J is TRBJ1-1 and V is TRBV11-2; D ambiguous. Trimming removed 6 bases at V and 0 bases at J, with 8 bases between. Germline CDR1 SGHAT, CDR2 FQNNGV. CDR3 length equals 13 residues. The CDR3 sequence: CASRIDMNTEAFF. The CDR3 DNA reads TGTGCCAGCAGAATAGACATGAACACTGAAGCTTTCTTT.